This T cell receptor beta chain was recorded in a study of blood T cell repertoires in COVID-19. Study background: The United States, Italy and Spain provided the acute and convalescent COVID-19 samples.

Profiled with immunoSEQ multiplex PCR; TCRdb holds only in-frame clones, not every one. The table shows about 70,000 clones, with 88% occurring only once. The V segment lost 6 bases and the J segment 5 bases; nucleotides outside the gene matches: 5. CDR3 length equals 13 residues. Germline V gene lookup returns CDR1 SGHRS and CDR2 YFSETQ. This rearrangement joins TRBV5-1 to TRBJ2-7; 10 nucleotides match TRBD1. Sample: peripheral blood. The sequence came from a woman in her seventies with acute or convalescent COVID-19. In nucleotides, the CDR3 is TGCGCCAGCACCGGGACAGGGGACCACGAGCAGTACTTC. Residues: CASTGTGDHEQYF.